A selection of T cell receptor beta chains follows, all from one sample in a study of shared clonotypes between healthy human individuals. Profiled with immunoSEQ multiplex PCR; TCRdb holds only in-frame clones, not every one. The sample has 400,000 to 500,000 clones, about 80% seen once. Material for sequencing was PBMCs. The receptors stem from a woman in her forties in good health. Some clones in this sample may be carry-over from other donors' samples. Each CDR3 is given without its conserved first and last residue. The order of the fields is V gene, CDR3 protein.

V gene: TRBV27
CDR3 protein: ASSLRGPSYEQY

V gene: TRBV7-9
CDR3 protein: ASTPEGGTREKLF

V gene: TRBV6-1
CDR3 protein: ASSDGDYYEQY

V gene: TRBV13
CDR3 protein: ASSRSERVDTQY

V gene: TRBV28
CDR3 protein: ASTSPGQPQH

V gene: TRBV5-4
CDR3 protein: ASSHLKGGNYGYT

V gene: TRBV5-1
CDR3 protein: ASSFDGQNTEAF

V gene: TRBV7-2
CDR3 protein: ASSLGRSNEQF

V gene: TRBV10-3
CDR3 protein: AISGGSYTEAF

V gene: TRBV7-2
CDR3 protein: ASGRDRVIPEQF

V gene: TRBV4-2
CDR3 protein: ASSQTGLAVEQF

V gene: TRBV30
CDR3 protein: AWIQLGILY

V gene: TRBV10-3
CDR3 protein: AISESRVEGQF

V gene: TRBV28
CDR3 protein: ASSKNRGSYGYT

V gene: TRBV28
CDR3 protein: ASKLLAGGPGTQY

V gene: TRBV2
CDR3 protein: ATQTSTNEKLF

V gene: TRBV28
CDR3 protein: ASSWLGRLQY

V gene: TRBV14
CDR3 protein: ASSQDARGYGYT

V gene: TRBV27
CDR3 protein: ASMRGGRTDTQY

V gene: TRBV15
CDR3 protein: ATSRDLAGGGEQF

V gene: TRBV19
CDR3 protein: ASRVQGGGNNEQF

V gene: TRBV9
CDR3 protein: ASSVTSDQETQY

V gene: TRBV18
CDR3 protein: ASSPPGQVRGISGSYYEQY

V gene: TRBV14
CDR3 protein: ASSSWRRYEQY

V gene: TRBV9
CDR3 protein: ASSVATGGAGTEAF

V gene: TRBV2
CDR3 protein: ASSWVNEQY